This T cell receptor beta chain emerged from a study of cytomegalovirus exposure and HLA in healthy donors. Study conclusions and caveats: V- and J-gene trimming of TCR beta was linked (in a later analysis) to a missense DCLRE1C variant.

This PCR relied on a set of 60 Vbeta primers and 13 Jbeta primers. Measured with immunoSEQ multiplex PCR; TCRdb has only the in-frame clones, and not every one. Of about 130,000 clones in the sample, around 8.5% are singletons; the top ten hold around 5.5%. About this clone itself: Its antigen is not identified.

The length of the CDR3 is 15 residues. Deletions cut 5 bases from V and 7 bases from J, with 17 bases between. Germline V gene data show CDR1 as SGHTA and CDR2 as FQGNSA. This sequence was found in a man aged 35-49 years in good health and CMV-seronegative. The chain links TRBV7-2 to TRBJ1-4; D not resolved. The sample was PBMCs. CDR3 DNA: TGTGCCAGCAGCATCCGGGGAAGGGAAGGTGAAAAACTGTTTTTT. This gives the protein CASSIRGREGEKLFF.